This is a list of T cell receptor beta chains from one sample in a study of blood T cell repertoires in COVID-19. TCRdb keeps only in-frame clones here, not all; method: immunoSEQ multiplex PCR. This sample has about 100,000 clones; about 90% occur once, and the top ten carry around 16%. Sequenced material: peripheral blood. All receptors come from a man in his fifties or sixties with acute or convalescent COVID-19. CDR3s include the opening cysteine and the closing phenylalanine or tryptophan. Each record gives: V gene, D gene, J gene, CDR3 DNA, CDR3 protein. The D gene is left open where the match is weak.

V: TRBV2
D: TRBD1
J: TRBJ1-5
DNA: TGTGCCAGCAGTGAAGGCGTGACAGGGCCTCATCAGCCCCAGCATTTT
CDR3: CASSEGVTGPHQPQHF

V: TRBV6-2/TRBV6-3
D: NA
J: TRBJ2-7
DNA: TGTGCCAGCAGTTACGTCAGATCCTACGAGCAGTACTTC
CDR3: CASSYVRSYEQYF

V: TRBV12-3/TRBV12-4
D: NA
J: TRBJ2-7
DNA: TGTGCCAGCAGCCAAGAGTACGAGCAGTACTTC
CDR3: CASSQEYEQYF

V: TRBV28
D: NA
J: TRBJ2-6
DNA: TGTGCCAGCAGTTTAATGGGCGTCTCTGGGGCCAACGTCCTGACTTTC
CDR3: CASSLMGVSGANVLTF

V: TRBV6-1
D: NA
J: TRBJ2-3
DNA: TGTGCCAGCAGTGAAGTCGGGTACACAGATACGCAGTATTTT
CDR3: CASSEVGYTDTQYF

V: TRBV7-6
D: NA
J: TRBJ1-5
DNA: TGTGCCAGCAGCGGGCAGGAAAATCAGCCCCAGCATTTT
CDR3: CASSGQENQPQHF

V: TRBV7-9
D: TRBD1
J: TRBJ2-2
DNA: TGTGCCATCGCGGACAGGGCGAACACCGGGGAGCTGTTTTTT
CDR3: CAIADRANTGELFF

V: TRBV4-1
D: NA
J: TRBJ1-1
DNA: TGCGCCAGCAGCCTCCGGGGGGCAGAAGCTTTCTTT
CDR3: CASSLRGAEAFF

V: TRBV5-1
D: NA
J: TRBJ2-7
DNA: TGCGCCAGCAGCAATCAGGGGGGCTTCTACGAGCAGTACTTC
CDR3: CASSNQGGFYEQYF

V: TRBV11-2
D: NA
J: TRBJ2-7
DNA: TGTGCCAGCAGCTGGGCGGGGACTTCCAGCTACGAGCAGTACTTC
CDR3: CASSWAGTSSYEQYF

V: TRBV6-5
D: TRBD1
J: TRBJ2-7
DNA: TGTGCCAGCAGTATTCCGACAGGGGACCCCTACGAGCAGTACTTC
CDR3: CASSIPTGDPYEQYF

V: TRBV15
D: NA
J: TRBJ2-7
DNA: TGTGCCACCAGCAGAGGATTAGCGACCTACGAGCAGTACTTC
CDR3: CATSRGLATYEQYF

V: TRBV27
D: NA
J: TRBJ1-3
DNA: TGTGCCAGCAGTCCCGCGGGTTCTGGAAACACCATATATTTT
CDR3: CASSPAGSGNTIYF

V: TRBV3-1/TRBV3-2
D: NA
J: TRBJ2-5
DNA: TGTGCCAGCAGCCAAGATGGACTGGGCCAAGAGACCCAGTACTTC
CDR3: CASSQDGLGQETQYF

V: TRBV2
D: NA
J: TRBJ1-4
DNA: TGTGCCAGCCTGGGGGGACGGGTAAATGAAAAACTGTTTTTT
CDR3: CASLGGRVNEKLFF

V: TRBV6-6
D: TRBD1
J: TRBJ1-6
DNA: TGTGCCAGCAGTTCGAACGACAGGGGTAATAATTCACCCCTCCACTTT
CDR3: CASSSNDRGNNSPLHF